A selection of T cell receptor beta chains follows, all from one sample in a study of T-cell reconstitution after alpha-beta-depleted transplantation in children. TCRdb analysed the PCR reads with MiXCR anew, one entry per CDR3 protein. The sample gives approximately 650,000 distinct CDR3 sequences, about an eighth of which show up once; about 0.77% is in the top ten. This material consisted of PBMCs, taken before TCRalphabeta/CD19-depleted stem cell transplant. The source of these receptors is a girl aged 2-10 years with congenital amegakaryocytic thrombocytopenia, due to receive a stem cell transplant. The CDR3 runs from the conserved cysteine through the conserved F or W. Fields, in order: V gene, D gene, clone size, J gene, CDR3 DNA, CDR3 protein. The D gene is left open where the match is weak. The size entry is marked missing in some rows and otherwise reads once, few, many or a size class.

TRBV6-5	TRBD2	many	TRBJ2-7	TGTGCCAGCAGTTGGACTAGCGGGAGCCCCTACGAGCAGTACTTC	CASSWTSGSPYEQYF
TRBV15	TRBD1	once	TRBJ2-7	TGTGCCACCAGCACCGGACAGGGCCCCTACGAGCAGTACTTC	CATSTGQGPYEQYF
TRBV12-3/TRBV12-4	TRBD1	many	TRBJ1-3	TGTGCCACCGGGACAGAGCGAAACACCATATATTTT	CATGTERNTIYF
TRBV6-5	TRBD1	many	TRBJ2-5	TGTGCCAGCAGTTACAGGACAGGGGGCCGTGGTGAGACCCAGTACTTC	CASSYRTGGRGETQYF
TRBV5-6	TRBD2	many	TRBJ2-1	TGTGCCAGCAGCTTGGAAGGTAGCGGGAGAGCTGAGCAGTTCTTC	CASSLEGSGRAEQFF
TRBV28	-	many	TRBJ2-1	TGTGCCAGCACGGAGCGACGGGATGAGCAGTTCTTC	CASTERRDEQFF
TRBV20-1	-	few	TRBJ1-1	TGCAGTGCAGTTCAGGGAGTCACTGAAGCTTTCTTT	CSAVQGVTEAFF
TRBV5-1	-	few	TRBJ2-1	TGCGCCAGCAGCGGGGATTTAGAATCGGAGCAGGATGAGCAGTTCTTC	CASSGDLESEQDEQFF
TRBV20-1	-	-	TRBJ2-7	TGCAGTGCTAGAGAGCGCTCCGGGAACCCGAGGGCCTACGAGCAGTACTTC	CSARERSGNPRAYEQYF
TRBV2	TRBD2	many	TRBJ2-4	TGTGCCAGCAGTGCGGCGGGAGCGGCCAAAAACATTCAGTACTTC	CASSAAGAAKNIQYF
TRBV19	-	many	TRBJ2-5	TGTGCCAGTAGTCCAAAGGGTGAGACCCAGTACTTC	CASSPKGETQYF
TRBV5-1	-	few	TRBJ1-1	TGCGCCAGCAGCTTGACAGGGAGAATGAACACTGAAGCTTTCTTT	CASSLTGRMNTEAFF
TRBV25-1	-	-	TRBJ2-7	TGTGCCAGCGGGTCGACGCTAGGCGAGCAGTACTTC	CASGSTLGEQYF
TRBV2	TRBD1	-	TRBJ1-4	TGTGCCAGCAGTGAGATACGGGACAGGGTCGAAAAACTGTTTTTT	CASSEIRDRVEKLFF
TRBV6-5	TRBD1	-	TRBJ2-3	TGTGCCAGCAGTTACGGACAGGGGGCCCCAGATACGCAGTATTTT	CASSYGQGAPDTQYF
TRBV12-3/TRBV12-4	-	many	TRBJ2-6	TGTGCCAGCAGTTTGTCAGGGTCTGGGGCCAACGTCCTGACTTTC	CASSLSGSGANVLTF
TRBV20-1	TRBD1	-	TRBJ2-5	TGCAGTGCTAGTCGTGGGACAGTGTACCAAGAGACCCAGTACTTC	CSASRGTVYQETQYF
TRBV27	TRBD2	-	TRBJ2-5	TGTGCCAGCAGTCCAAAGACTAGCCGGGAGACCCAGTACTTC	CASSPKTSRETQYF
TRBV5-1	-	few	TRBJ2-1	TGCGCCAGCAGCTTGGCCTTGTACGGGGGCCACAATGAGCAGTTCTTC	CASSLALYGGHNEQFF
TRBV5-1	-	many	TRBJ2-1	TGTGCCAGCAGCTTAGTCCCCGACAATGAGCAGTTCTTC	CASSLVPDNEQFF
TRBV20-1	-	many	TRBJ2-1	TGCAGTGCCAGAGAACGGGGGAGCTCCTACAATGAGCAGTTCTTC	CSARERGSSYNEQFF
TRBV28	TRBD2	few	TRBJ2-7	TGTGCCAGCAGTTTGGGTCGGGAGGACGAGCAGTACTTC	CASSLGREDEQYF